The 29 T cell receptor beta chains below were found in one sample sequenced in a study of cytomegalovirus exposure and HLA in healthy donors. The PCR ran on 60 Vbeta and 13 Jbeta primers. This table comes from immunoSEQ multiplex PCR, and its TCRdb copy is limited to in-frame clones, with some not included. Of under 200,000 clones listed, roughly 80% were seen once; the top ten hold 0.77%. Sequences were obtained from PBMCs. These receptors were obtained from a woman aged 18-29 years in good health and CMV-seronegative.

In DNA, the CDR3 is TGTGCCAGCAGCGCCCGCGGGTCTCGCTCCTACGAGCAGTACTTC. It specifies CASSARGSRSYEQYF. The chain carries TRBV9 and TRBJ2-7; D might be TRBD2 (5 bases). Germline V gene data show CDR1 as SGDLS and CDR2 as YYNGEE. This CDR3 contains 15 residues. Trimming took off 3 bases at V and 0 bases at J, with 13 bases between the two ends.

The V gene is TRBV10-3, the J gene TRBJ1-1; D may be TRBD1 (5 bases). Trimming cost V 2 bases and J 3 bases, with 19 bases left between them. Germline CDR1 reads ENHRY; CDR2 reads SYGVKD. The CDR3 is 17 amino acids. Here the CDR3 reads CAISEVGGAGVDTEAFF. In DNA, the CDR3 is TGTGCCATCAGTGAGGTGGGGGGAGCGGGGGTGGACACTGAAGCTTTCTTT.

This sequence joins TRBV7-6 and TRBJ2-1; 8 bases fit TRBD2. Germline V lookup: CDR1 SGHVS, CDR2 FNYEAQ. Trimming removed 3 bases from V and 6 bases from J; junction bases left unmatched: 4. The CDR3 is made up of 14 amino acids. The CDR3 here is CASSFRLAGNEQFF. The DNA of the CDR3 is TGTGCCAGCAGCTTTCGCCTAGCGGGCAATGAGCAGTTCTTC.

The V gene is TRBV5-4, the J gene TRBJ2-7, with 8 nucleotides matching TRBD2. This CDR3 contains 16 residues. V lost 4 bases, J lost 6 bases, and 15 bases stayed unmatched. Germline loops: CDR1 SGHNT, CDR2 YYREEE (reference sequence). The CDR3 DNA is TGTGCCAGCAGCAACCCACTGACCGGGACTAGGGGCGAGCAGTACTTC. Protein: CASSNPLTGTRGEQYF.

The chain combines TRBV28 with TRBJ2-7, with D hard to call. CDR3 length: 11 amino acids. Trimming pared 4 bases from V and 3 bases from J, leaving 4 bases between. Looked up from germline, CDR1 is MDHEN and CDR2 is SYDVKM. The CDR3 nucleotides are TGTGCCAGCAGTTCACACTACGAGCAGTACTTC. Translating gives CASSSHYEQYF.

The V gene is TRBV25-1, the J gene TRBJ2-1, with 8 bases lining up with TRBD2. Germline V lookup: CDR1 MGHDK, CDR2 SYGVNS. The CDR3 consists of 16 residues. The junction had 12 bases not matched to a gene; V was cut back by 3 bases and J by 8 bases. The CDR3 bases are TGTGCCAGCAGTGACACGGGACTAGTCTTAGGGGATGAGCAGTTCTTC. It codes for CASSDTGLVLGDEQFF.

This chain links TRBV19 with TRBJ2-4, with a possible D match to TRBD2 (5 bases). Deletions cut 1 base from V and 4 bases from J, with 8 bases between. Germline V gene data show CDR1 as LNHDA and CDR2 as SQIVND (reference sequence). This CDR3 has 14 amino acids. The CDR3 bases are TGTGCCAGTAGTATAGTTGGAGGAAAAAACATTCAGTACTTC. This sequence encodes CASSIVGGKNIQYF.

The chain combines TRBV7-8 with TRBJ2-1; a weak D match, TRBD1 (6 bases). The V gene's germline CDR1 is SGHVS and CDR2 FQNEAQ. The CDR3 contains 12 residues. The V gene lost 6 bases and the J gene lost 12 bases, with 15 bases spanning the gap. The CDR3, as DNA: TGTGCCAGCAGTCCTCAGGGGCCGGCGCAGTTCTTC. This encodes CASSPQGPAQFF.

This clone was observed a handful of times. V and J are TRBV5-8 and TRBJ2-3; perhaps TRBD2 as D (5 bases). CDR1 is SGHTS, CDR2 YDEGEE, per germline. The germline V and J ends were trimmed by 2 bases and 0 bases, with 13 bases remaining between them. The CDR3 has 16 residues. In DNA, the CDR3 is TGTGCCAGCAGCTTAGGCCTCAGGAGGAGCACAGATACGCAGTATTTT. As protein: CASSLGLRRSTDTQYF.

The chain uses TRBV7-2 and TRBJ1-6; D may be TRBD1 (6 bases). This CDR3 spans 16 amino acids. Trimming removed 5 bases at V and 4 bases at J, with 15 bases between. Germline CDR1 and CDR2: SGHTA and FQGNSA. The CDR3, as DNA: TGTGCCAGCAGCCCCGGACAGAGACTTTATAATTCACCCCTCCACTTT. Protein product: CASSPGQRLYNSPLHF.

CDR3 residues: CASSLWGQGAHIFGSGELFF. As DNA, the CDR3 is TGTGCCAGCAGTTTATGGGGACAGGGGGCGCATATTTTTGGGTCCGGGGAGCTGTTTTTT. The chain has TRBV28 and TRBJ2-2; 12 bases match TRBD1. The CDR3 runs to 20 residues. With V trimmed by 0 bases and J by 6 bases, 14 bases remained unmatched. Per germline, CDR1 MDHEN and CDR2 SYDVKM. Combining the CDR3 with reference TRBV28 and TRBJ2-2 gives the whole variable domain DVKVTQSSRYLVKRTGEKVFLECVQDMDHENMFWYRQDPGLGLRLIYFSYDVKMKEKGDIPEGYSVSREKKERFSLILESASTNQTSMYLCASSLWGQGAHIFGSGELFFGEGSRLTVL.

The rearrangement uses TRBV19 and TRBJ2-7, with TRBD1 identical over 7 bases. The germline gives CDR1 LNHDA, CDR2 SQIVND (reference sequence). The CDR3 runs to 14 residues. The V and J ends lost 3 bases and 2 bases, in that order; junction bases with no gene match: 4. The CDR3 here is CASSIYGTAYEQYF. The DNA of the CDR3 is TGTGCCAGTAGTATTTACGGGACAGCCTACGAGCAGTACTTC.

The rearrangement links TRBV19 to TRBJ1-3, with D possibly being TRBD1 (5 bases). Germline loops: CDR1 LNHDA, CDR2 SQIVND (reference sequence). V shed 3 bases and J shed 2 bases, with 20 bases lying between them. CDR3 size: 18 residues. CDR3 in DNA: TGTGCCAGTAGTATTGGTAGGGGCCGCAAGGCCCCTGGAAACACCATATATTTT. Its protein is CASSIGRGRKAPGNTIYF.

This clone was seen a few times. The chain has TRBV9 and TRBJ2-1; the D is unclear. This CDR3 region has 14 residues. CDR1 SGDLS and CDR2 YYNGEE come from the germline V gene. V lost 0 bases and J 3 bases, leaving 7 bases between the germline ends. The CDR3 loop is CASSVESRYNEQFF. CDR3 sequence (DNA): TGTGCCAGCAGCGTAGAATCCCGCTACAATGAGCAGTTCTTC. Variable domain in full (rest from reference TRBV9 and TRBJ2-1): DSGVTQTPKHLITATGQRVTLRCSPRSGDLSVYWYQQSLDQGLQFLIQYYNGEERAKGNILERFSAQQFPDLHSELNLSSLELGDSALYFCASSVESRYNEQFFGPGTRLTVL.

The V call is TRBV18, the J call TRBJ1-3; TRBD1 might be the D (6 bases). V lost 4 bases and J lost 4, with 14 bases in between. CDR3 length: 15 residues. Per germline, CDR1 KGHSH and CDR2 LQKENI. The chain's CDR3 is CASSRDTGTGNTIYF. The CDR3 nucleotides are TGTGCCAGCTCACGGGACACAGGGACCGGAAACACCATATATTTT.

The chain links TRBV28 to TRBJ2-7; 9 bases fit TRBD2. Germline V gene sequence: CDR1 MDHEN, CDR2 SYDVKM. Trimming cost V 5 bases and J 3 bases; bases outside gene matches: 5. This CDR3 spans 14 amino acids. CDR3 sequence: CASSRAGGGYEQYF. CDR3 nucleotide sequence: TGTGCCAGCAGTCGAGCGGGAGGAGGCTACGAGCAGTACTTC. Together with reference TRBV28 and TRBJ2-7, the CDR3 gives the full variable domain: DVKVTQSSRYLVKRTGEKVFLECVQDMDHENMFWYRQDPGLGLRLIYFSYDVKMKEKGDIPEGYSVSREKKERFSLILESASTNQTSMYLCASSRAGGGYEQYFGPGTRLTVT.

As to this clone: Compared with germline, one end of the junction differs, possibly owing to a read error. CDR3 coding DNA: TGTGCCAGCAGTTTCTTTGGACTCCCCTACGCGCAGTACTTC. Encoded protein: CASSFFGLPYAQYF. The chain joins TRBV28 to TRBJ2-7, with D maybe TRBD2 (5 bases). The CDR3 covers 14 residues. Germline CDR1 reads MDHEN; CDR2 reads SYDVKM.

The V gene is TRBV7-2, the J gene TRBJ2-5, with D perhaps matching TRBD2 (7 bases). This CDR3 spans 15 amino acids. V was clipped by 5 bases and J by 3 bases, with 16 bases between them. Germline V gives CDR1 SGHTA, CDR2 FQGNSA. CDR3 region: CASSNRGAGEETQYF. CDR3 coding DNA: TGTGCCAGCAGCAACCGGGGGGCGGGAGAAGAGACCCAGTACTTC.

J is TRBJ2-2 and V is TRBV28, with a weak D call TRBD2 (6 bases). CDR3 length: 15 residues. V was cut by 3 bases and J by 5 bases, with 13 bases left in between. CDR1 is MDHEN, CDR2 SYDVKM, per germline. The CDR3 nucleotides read TGTGCCAGCAGTTTTTGGCAGGGAGGAACCGGGGAGCTGTTTTTT. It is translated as CASSFWQGGTGELFF. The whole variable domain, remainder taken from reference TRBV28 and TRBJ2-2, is DVKVTQSSRYLVKRTGEKVFLECVQDMDHENMFWYRQDPGLGLRLIYFSYDVKMKEKGDIPEGYSVSREKKERFSLILESASTNQTSMYLCASSFWQGGTGELFFGEGSRLTVL.

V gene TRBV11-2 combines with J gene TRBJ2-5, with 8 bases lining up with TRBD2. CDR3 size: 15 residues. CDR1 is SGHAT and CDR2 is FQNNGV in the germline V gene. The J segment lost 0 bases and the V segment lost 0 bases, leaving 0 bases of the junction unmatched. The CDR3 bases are TGTGCCAGCAGCTTAGAACTAGCGGACCAAGAGACCCAGTACTTC. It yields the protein CASSLELADQETQYF.

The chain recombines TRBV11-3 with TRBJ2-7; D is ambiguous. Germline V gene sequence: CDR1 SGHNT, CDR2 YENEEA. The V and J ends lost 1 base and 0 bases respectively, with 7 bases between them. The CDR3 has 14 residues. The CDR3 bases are TGTGCCAGCAGCTTAGTACGGAGCTCCTACGAGCAGTACTTC. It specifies CASSLVRSSYEQYF.

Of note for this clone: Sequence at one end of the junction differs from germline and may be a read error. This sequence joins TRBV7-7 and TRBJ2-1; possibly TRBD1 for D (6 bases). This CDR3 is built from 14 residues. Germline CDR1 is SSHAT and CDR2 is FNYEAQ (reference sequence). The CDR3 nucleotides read TGTGCTAGCAGCCCCTACTGGGGGCAGGAGGAGCAGTTCTTC. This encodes CASSPYWGQEEQFF.

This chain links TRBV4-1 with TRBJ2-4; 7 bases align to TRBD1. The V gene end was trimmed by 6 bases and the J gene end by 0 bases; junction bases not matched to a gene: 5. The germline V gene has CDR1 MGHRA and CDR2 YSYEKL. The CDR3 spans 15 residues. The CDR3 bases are TGCGCCAGCAGTGGGACAGACTTAGCCAAAAACATTCAGTACTTC. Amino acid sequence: CASSGTDLAKNIQYF.

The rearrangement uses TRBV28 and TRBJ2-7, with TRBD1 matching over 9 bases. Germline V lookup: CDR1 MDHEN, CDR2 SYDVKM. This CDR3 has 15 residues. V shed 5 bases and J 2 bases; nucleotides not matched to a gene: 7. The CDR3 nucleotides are TGTGCCAGCAGTCCGACAGGGGGACTTACCTACGAGCAGTACTTC. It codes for CASSPTGGLTYEQYF.

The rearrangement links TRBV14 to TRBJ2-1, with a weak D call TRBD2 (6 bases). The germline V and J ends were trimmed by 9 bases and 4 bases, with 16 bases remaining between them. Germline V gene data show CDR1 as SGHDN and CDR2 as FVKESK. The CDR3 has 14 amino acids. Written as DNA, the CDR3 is TGTGCCAGTAATAGCGGTTCGCTTTACAATGAGCAGTTCTTC. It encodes CASNSGSLYNEQFF.

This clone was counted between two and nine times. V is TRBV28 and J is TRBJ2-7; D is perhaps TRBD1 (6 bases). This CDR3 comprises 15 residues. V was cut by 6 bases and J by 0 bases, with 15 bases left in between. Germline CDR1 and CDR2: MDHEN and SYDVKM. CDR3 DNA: TGTGCCAGCAGCCTCGGGCAGGGGAGCTCCTACGAGCAGTACTTC. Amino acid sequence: CASSLGQGSSYEQYF.

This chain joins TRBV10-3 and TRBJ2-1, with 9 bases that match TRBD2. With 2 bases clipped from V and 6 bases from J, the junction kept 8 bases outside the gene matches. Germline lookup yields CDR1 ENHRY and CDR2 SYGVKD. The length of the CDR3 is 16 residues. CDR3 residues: CAISEPLAGRGNEQFF. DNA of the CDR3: TGTGCCATCAGTGAGCCTCTAGCGGGGAGGGGCAATGAGCAGTTCTTC.

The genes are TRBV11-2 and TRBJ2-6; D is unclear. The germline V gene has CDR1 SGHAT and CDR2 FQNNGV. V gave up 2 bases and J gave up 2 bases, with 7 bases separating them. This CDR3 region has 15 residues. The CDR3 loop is CASSLSTAGANVLTF. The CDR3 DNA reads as TGTGCCAGCAGCTTAAGCACCGCTGGGGCCAACGTCCTGACTTTC.

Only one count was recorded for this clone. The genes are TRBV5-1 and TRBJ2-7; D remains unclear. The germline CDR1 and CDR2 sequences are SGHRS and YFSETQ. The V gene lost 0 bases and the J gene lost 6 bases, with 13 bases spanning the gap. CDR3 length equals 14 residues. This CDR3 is CASSLALTPGEQYF. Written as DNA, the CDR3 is TGCGCCAGCAGCTTGGCCCTCACCCCGGGCGAGCAGTACTTC.